These 24 T cell receptor beta chains were sequenced from one sample in a study of siplizumab effects on memory and regulatory T cells. Sequencing was performed with immunoSEQ multiplex PCR; in TCRdb, only in-frame clones are kept and a portion is missing. In the table there are 99,000 or so clones, about 95% of which are singletons. The sample consisted of non-Treg CD4+ T cells sorted from blood. These receptor sequences come from a human donor in good health.

The rearrangement joins TRBV2 to TRBJ1-2; D not resolved. Germline V gives CDR1 SNHLY, CDR2 FYNNEI. V shed 8 bases and J shed 3 bases, with 16 bases lying between them. The CDR3 covers 14 residues. The CDR3 DNA follows: TGTGCCAGCTCAGGACCTATAAGGGACTATGGCTACACCTTC. Translated, it gives CASSGPIRDYGYTF.

J is TRBJ2-6 and V is TRBV4-1; TRBD1 might be the D (6 bases). The germline gives CDR1 MGHRA, CDR2 YSYEKL. Trimming took off 4 bases at V and 1 base at J, with 20 bases between the two ends. This CDR3 is 19 amino acids long. Here the CDR3 reads CASSPGPTGGSSGANVLTF. Here the CDR3 DNA reads TGCGCCAGCAGCCCCGGCCCGACAGGAGGTTCTTCTGGGGCCAACGTCCTGACTTTC.

The CDR3 bases are TGTGCCTGGAAAGCGGGACAGGGAAGCACAGATACGCAGTATTTT. Protein product: CAWKAGQGSTDTQYF. The rearrangement uses TRBV30 and TRBJ2-3; 9 bases are a match to TRBD1. The CDR3 has 15 residues. Germline CDR1 GTSNPN, CDR2 SVGIG (reference sequence). After removal of 4 bases from V and 0 bases from J, the junction contained 5 bases not matched to a gene.

This chain connects TRBV5-1 to TRBJ2-1; D uncertain. V lost 0 bases, J lost 4 bases, and 5 bases lay in between. Germline assignment: CDR1 SGHRS and CDR2 YFSETQ. This CDR3 is built from 13 residues. CDR3 region: CASSLGLYNEQFF. CDR3 DNA: TGCGCCAGCAGCTTGGGACTTTACAATGAGCAGTTCTTC.

The genes are TRBV28 and TRBJ2-7; no reliable D call. The germline V gene has CDR1 MDHEN and CDR2 SYDVKM. Trimming pared 4 bases from V and 3 bases from J, leaving 13 bases between. This CDR3 spans 14 amino acids. DNA of the CDR3: TGTGCCAGCAGTTCCGCTTCCGTCAACTACGAGCAGTACTTC. It translates to CASSSASVNYEQYF. The whole variable domain, remainder taken from reference TRBV28 and TRBJ2-7, is DVKVTQSSRYLVKRTGEKVFLECVQDMDHENMFWYRQDPGLGLRLIYFSYDVKMKEKGDIPEGYSVSREKKERFSLILESASTNQTSMYLCASSSASVNYEQYFGPGTRLTVT.

The genes are TRBV9 and TRBJ2-7; D unresolved. In germline, CDR1 is SGDLS, CDR2 YYNGEE. V was clipped by 0 bases and J by 1 base, with 5 bases between them. The CDR3 runs 13 residues. The DNA for the CDR3 is TGTGCCAGCAGCGTAGGACCTTCCTACGAGCAGTACTTC. Translating gives CASSVGPSYEQYF.

J is TRBJ1-5 and V is TRBV19; D not resolved. V lost 4 bases and J lost 2, with 12 bases in between. Germline lookup yields CDR1 LNHDA and CDR2 SQIVND (reference sequence). This CDR3 has 15 residues. This CDR3 is CASSKWGQGNQPQHF. The DNA of the CDR3 is TGTGCCAGTAGTAAGTGGGGTCAGGGCAATCAGCCCCAGCATTTT.

This chain connects TRBV13 to TRBJ2-6; D gene ambiguous. Trimming stripped 4 bases from V and 0 bases from J, with 7 bases between. Germline V CDR1 and CDR2: PRHDT, FYEKMQ (reference sequence). The CDR3 runs to 15 residues. The CDR3 here is CASSWALSGANVLTF. The DNA of the CDR3 is TGTGCCAGCAGCTGGGCCCTCTCTGGGGCCAACGTCCTGACTTTC.

This chain uses TRBV6-5 with TRBJ2-5, with 9 nucleotides matching TRBD2. V was pared by 4 bases and J by 6 bases, with 6 bases of the junction left unmatched. The germline V gene has CDR1 MNHEY and CDR2 SVGAGI. CDR3 length: 14 residues. CDR3 DNA: TGTGCCAGCAGTTTGGGACTAGCCCTCAAGACCCAGTACTTC. Its protein product is CASSLGLALKTQYF.

The chain uses TRBV28 and TRBJ2-3; D perhaps matches TRBD1 (5 bases). CDR1 is MDHEN and CDR2 is SYDVKM in the germline V gene. V was trimmed by 7 bases and J by 2 bases, leaving 19 bases between them. CDR3 length: 16 residues. The CDR3 spells CASTLRGGADTDTQYF. The CDR3 bases are TGTGCCAGCACCCTGCGAGGTGGGGCCGACACAGATACGCAGTATTTT.

The chain combines TRBV14 with TRBJ2-7; TRBD2 aligns across 13 bases. The CDR3 sequence is 16 residues long. Germline V gene data show CDR1 as SGHDN and CDR2 as FVKESK. The V segment lost 2 bases and the J segment 3 bases; nucleotides outside the gene matches: 4. CDR3 nucleotide sequence: TGTGCCAGCAGCCAACGAGGACTAGCGGGAGTCTACGAGCAGTACTTC. Amino acid sequence: CASSQRGLAGVYEQYF.

The chain uses TRBV28 and TRBJ2-6; a possible D gene is TRBD2 (6 bases). Trimming stripped 7 bases from V and 2 bases from J, with 12 bases between. The V gene's germline CDR1 is MDHEN and CDR2 SYDVKM. This CDR3 has 15 residues. CDR3 in DNA: TGTGCCAGCATCCAAGGAGGGACTGGGGCCAACGTCCTGACTTTC. Translating it yields CASIQGGTGANVLTF.

This chain links TRBV6-1 with TRBJ2-3; D unresolved. The CDR3 is made up of 10 amino acids. V lost 7 bases to trimming and J lost 7 bases, with 6 bases between them. Germline CDR1 reads MNHNS; CDR2 reads SASEGT. The CDR3 coding sequence is TGTGCCAGCAAACTGAATACGCAGTATTTT. As protein: CASKLNTQYF.

In its sample, this clone was seen once. The DNA of the CDR3 is TGTGCCAGCACTAGACAAGTTAGCACAGATACGCAGTATTTT. Translating gives CASTRQVSTDTQYF. The chain couples TRBV6-5 to TRBJ2-3; D is undetermined. V lost 7 bases and J lost 0, with 11 bases in between. The CDR3 covers 14 residues. Germline-derived CDR1 and CDR2 are MNHEY and SVGAGI.

V gene TRBV5-1 combines with J gene TRBJ2-1; D not resolved. Germline values: CDR1 SGHRS, CDR2 YFSETQ. The CDR3 totals 11 residues. With 0 bases removed from V and 10 bases from J, the gap between germline ends came to 5 bases. The CDR3 region has the DNA TGCGCCAGCAGCTTGGCTGGAGAGCAGTTCTTC. This sequence encodes CASSLAGEQFF.

This clone has a single count. This rearrangement joins TRBV18 to TRBJ2-7, with TRBD2 as a possible D gene (6 bases). This CDR3 contains 16 residues. V gave up 2 bases and J gave up 5 bases, with 19 bases separating them. Germline V gives CDR1 KGHSH, CDR2 LQKENI. Here the CDR3 reads CASSPALIGGAHEQYF. For the CDR3, the DNA is TGTGCCAGCTCACCAGCTCTCATAGGAGGGGCTCACGAGCAGTACTTC.

The gene calls are TRBV5-1 and TRBJ2-7, with TRBD2 matching 7 bases. Unmatched junction bases numbered 10, after V lost 4 bases and J lost 3 bases. There are 15 residues in the CDR3. CDR1 SGHRS and CDR2 YFSETQ come from the germline V gene. CDR3: CASSSLAARVYEQYF. CDR3 in DNA: TGCGCCAGCAGCAGTCTAGCGGCACGCGTCTACGAGCAGTACTTC. Full variable domain (remainder filled in from reference TRBV5-1 and TRBJ2-7): KAGVTQTPRYLIKTRGQQVTLSCSPISGHRSVSWYQQTPGQGLQFLFEYFSETQRNKGNFPGRFSGRQFSNSRSEMNVSTLELGDSALYLCASSSLAARVYEQYFGPGTRLTVT.

A single count supports this clone. The chain employs TRBV19 and TRBJ2-2, with 8 bases fitting TRBD2. The CDR3 runs 15 residues. CDR1 is LNHDA, CDR2 SQIVND, per germline (reference sequence). Trimming took 7 bases from V and 9 from J; bases not matched to a gene: 13. This CDR3 reads CASTSPGLVARELFF. In DNA form, the CDR3 reads TGTGCCAGTACCAGTCCGGGACTAGTGGCGAGGGAGCTGTTTTTT.

The gene calls are TRBV28 and TRBJ1-2; D unresolved. The CDR3 extends over 14 amino acids. Germline values: CDR1 MDHEN, CDR2 SYDVKM. The V end was cut by 4 bases, the J end by 8 bases, with 17 bases between. CDR3 in DNA: TGTGCCAGCAGTTGGTCGTCGACTGTTAGGGGCTACACCTTC. Its translation: CASSWSSTVRGYTF.

The V call is TRBV5-1, the J call TRBJ2-7, with D tentatively TRBD2 (6 bases). V was cut by 1 base and J by 1 base, with 9 bases left in between. This CDR3 has 14 amino acids. Germline V gene lookup returns CDR1 SGHRS and CDR2 YFSETQ. CDR3 sequence reads: CASSLNAGSYEQYF. The CDR3 DNA reads as TGCGCCAGCAGCTTGAATGCGGGGTCCTACGAGCAGTACTTC.

This chain connects TRBV28 to TRBJ1-5; a possible D gene is TRBD1 (6 bases). CDR1 and CDR2 from the germline V gene are MDHEN and SYDVKM. V gave up 7 bases and J gave up 4 bases, with 14 bases separating them. This CDR3 has 14 amino acids. The CDR3: CASTYRVVNQPQHF. The CDR3 DNA sequence: TGTGCCAGCACCTACAGGGTTGTGAATCAGCCCCAGCATTTT.

The chain uses TRBV5-1 and TRBJ2-5, with 8 bases that match TRBD2. The germline V gene has CDR1 SGHRS and CDR2 YFSETQ. V dropped 5 bases and J dropped 5; count of bases not matched to a gene: 8. This CDR3 comprises 14 residues. The CDR3 is CASRGVAGIETQYF. The CDR3 nucleotides are TGCGCCAGCAGAGGGGTAGCGGGAATTGAGACCCAGTACTTC.

The chain is built from TRBV29-1 and TRBJ2-3, with 9 bases fitting TRBD2. V shed 2 bases, J shed 5 bases, and the junction held 8 bases outside the gene matches. The CDR3 sequence is 15 residues long. The V gene's germline CDR1 is SQVTM and CDR2 ANQGSEA. CDR3 coding DNA: TGCAGCGTTGAACTGGGGGCGGGAGGGAGAGATACGCAGTATTTT. Protein: CSVELGAGGRDTQYF.

This chain joins TRBV7-9 and TRBJ2-1, with D perhaps given as TRBD1 or TRBD2 (5 bases each). Germline values: CDR1 SEHNR, CDR2 FQNEAQ (reference sequence). This CDR3 is built from 13 residues. V lost 5 bases and J 9 bases, leaving 14 bases between the germline ends. The CDR3, as DNA: TGTGCCAGCAGCCCCGGGGCGGGTGGTGAGCAGTTCTTC. The encoded protein is CASSPGAGGEQFF.